These T cell receptor beta chains were read from a single sample in a study of shared clonotypes between healthy human individuals. Profiling relied on immunoSEQ multiplex PCR, and the TCRdb table lists in-frame clones only, not all of them. This sample has about 340,000 clones, with more than 60% found just once. The sample was memory CD4+ T cells sorted from blood. The receptors stem from a man under 40 in good health. Both conserved end residues are part of each CDR3. A D gene is named only where the DNA matches it firmly. Only part of the rows carry a size: once, few, many, or a class if the clone is expanded.

D,V,J,size,CDR3,DNA
TRBD1,TRBV10-3,TRBJ2-1,.,CAISGTDYNEQFF,TGTGCCATCAGCGGGACAGACTACAATGAGCAGTTCTTC
.,TRBV4-3,TRBJ1-3,.,CASSQDLANGNTIYF,TGCGCCAGCAGCCAAGACTTGGCGAATGGAAACACCATATATTTT
TRBD1,TRBV7-9,TRBJ2-5,few,CASSLPPDREYLGTQYF,TGTGCCAGCAGCCTACCCCCGGACAGGGAGTATCTAGGGACCCAGTACTTC
TRBD2,TRBV5-4,TRBJ2-2,.,CASRPGGLALPTGELFF,TGTGCCAGCAGACCCGGGGGACTAGCGCTTCCAACCGGGGAGCTGTTTTTT
TRBD1,TRBV5-6,TRBJ2-2,.,CASSPHRGSNTGELFF,TGTGCCAGCAGCCCTCACAGGGGGTCGAACACCGGGGAGCTGTTTTTT
TRBD2,TRBV27,TRBJ2-7,few,CASSFNGLARDEQYF,TGTGCCAGCAGTTTTAACGGACTAGCGCGAGACGAGCAGTACTTC
.,TRBV19,TRBJ2-3,once,CASGQIYTDTQYF,TGTGCCAGTGGACAGATATACACAGATACGCAGTATTTT
.,TRBV9,TRBJ2-5,few,CATSTDSSFGTQYF,TGTGCCACCTCTACGGATTCTAGTTTCGGGACCCAGTACTTC
.,TRBV10-3,TRBJ2-1,.,CATREGSNEQFF,TGTGCCACCCGAGAGGGTTCCAATGAGCAGTTCTTC
.,TRBV28,TRBJ1-2,few,CASIDYTF,TGTGCCAGCATAGACTACACCTTC
.,TRBV6-4,TRBJ2-3,.,CASSADGVGTQYF,TGTGCCAGCAGTGCCGATGGAGTGGGTACGCAGTATTTT
.,TRBV6-1,TRBJ2-7,.,CASSSDRFSYEQYF,TGTGCCAGCAGCTCCGACAGATTCTCCTACGAGCAGTACTTC
.,TRBV27,TRBJ1-3,.,CASSSGLGNTIYF,TGTGCCAGCAGCTCAGGGCTTGGAAACACCATATATTTT
TRBD1,TRBV4-1,TRBJ2-7,once,CASSQAGTGLYEQYF,TGCGCCAGCAGCCAAGCCGGGACAGGGCTCTACGAGCAGTACTTC
.,TRBV7-3,TRBJ2-3,.,CASSRGTLDTQYF,TGTGCCAGCAGCCGCGGGACGCTGGATACGCAGTATTTT
.,TRBV6-5,TRBJ2-2,.,CASSKQGGELFF,TGTGCCAGCAGCAAACAGGGCGGGGAGCTGTTTTTT
TRBD2,TRBV10-3,TRBJ2-1,.,CAISVGREANEQFF,TGTGCCATCAGTGTCGGGAGGGAGGCAAATGAGCAGTTCTTC
TRBD2,TRBV19,TRBJ2-3,.,CASSTSGSSTDTQYF,TGTGCCAGTAGTACTAGCGGGAGTAGTACAGATACGCAGTATTTT
.,TRBV6-6,TRBJ1-5,.,CASSGVRQPQHF,TGTGCCAGCTCAGGGGTTCGTCAGCCCCAGCATTTT
.,TRBV5-1,TRBJ2-7,.,CASSFDRTYEQYF,TGCGCCAGCAGCTTCGACAGAACCTACGAGCAGTACTTC
.,TRBV5-6,TRBJ2-7,.,CASSLGRSYEQYF,TGTGCCAGCAGCTTGGGACGGTCCTACGAGCAGTACTTC
.,TRBV7-8,TRBJ1-1,few,CASSLVAGNTEAFF,TGTGCCAGCAGCTTAGTGGCAGGGAACACTGAAGCTTTCTTT
.,TRBV14,TRBJ2-2,few,CASSQSRTFHTGELFF,TGTGCCAGCAGCCAGAGTAGGACTTTTCACACCGGGGAGCTGTTTTTT
TRBD2,TRBV11-2,TRBJ2-3,.,CASSLVGGVVGTDTQYF,TGTGCCAGCAGCTTAGTTGGGGGGGTCGTGGGCACAGATACGCAGTATTTT
.,TRBV5-1,TRBJ2-1,once,CASSSKLGTSSNEQFF,TGCGCCAGCAGCTCGAAATTGGGGACATCCTCAAATGAGCAGTTCTTC
.,TRBV18,TRBJ2-1,few,CASSPPRRPSYNEQFF,TGTGCCAGCTCACCACCGCGCAGGCCGTCCTACAATGAGCAGTTCTTC
.,TRBV28,TRBJ2-7,.,CASSLELAFPYEQYF,TGTGCCAGCAGTTTAGAGTTAGCGTTTCCCTACGAGCAGTACTTC
.,TRBV7-2,TRBJ2-2,.,CASSPRGGGKSGTGELFF,TGTGCCAGCAGCCCGCGGGGAGGGGGCAAAAGTGGCACCGGGGAGCTGTTTTTT
.,TRBV6-1,TRBJ2-7,.,CASSEARGNEQYF,TGTGCCAGCAGTGAAGCGCGAGGGAACGAGCAGTACTTC
.,TRBV5-1,TRBJ2-7,once,CASSLSIPTGGTYEQYF,TGCGCCAGCAGCTTGAGTATACCGACAGGAGGAACCTACGAGCAGTACTTC
TRBD1,TRBV19,TRBJ1-1,many,CASRYWQQGAAEKAFF,TGTGCCAGTAGGTACTGGCAACAGGGGGCGGCTGAGAAAGCTTTCTTT
TRBD2,TRBV15,TRBJ2-1,once,CATSRAPGTSHNEQFF,TGTGCCACCAGCAGAGCCCCCGGGACTAGCCACAATGAGCAGTTCTTC
TRBD1,TRBV7-9,TRBJ2-5,.,CASSTGDSRQETQYF,TGTGCCAGCAGCACAGGGGACAGCCGCCAAGAGACCCAGTACTTC
TRBD1,TRBV5-4,TRBJ2-1,.,CASSLFGGIDRGGSVQFF,TGTGCCAGCAGCTTGTTCGGCGGTATCGACAGGGGTGGTTCCGTGCAGTTCTTC
TRBD1,TRBV11-1,TRBJ2-7,.,CASRACGQGPYRSYEQYF,TGTGCCAGCAGAGCCTGCGGACAGGGGCCCTATCGCTCCTACGAGCAGTACTTC
.,TRBV6-5,TRBJ1-5,.,CASSYSDGPQHF,TGTGCCAGCAGTTACTCCGATGGGCCCCAGCATTTT
.,TRBV5-1,TRBJ2-2,.,CASSLESNTGELFF,TGCGCCAGCAGCCTAGAATCGAACACCGGGGAGCTGTTTTTT
.,TRBV7-9,TRBJ2-7,.,CASSRFGDEQYF,TGTGCCAGCAGCCGATTCGGGGACGAGCAGTACTTC
.,TRBV7-8,TRBJ2-7,.,CASSPGTGEYAQYF,TGTGCCAGCAGCCCTGGGACCGGGGAGTACGCGCAGTACTTC
.,TRBV28,TRBJ2-1,once,CASSLSLAGNYNEQFF,TGTGCCAGCAGTTTATCCCTCGCGGGAAACTACAATGAGCAGTTCTTC
TRBD1,TRBV2,TRBJ2-2,few,CASSEVGQGSGELFF,TGTGCCAGCAGTGAGGTGGGACAGGGGAGCGGGGAGCTGTTTTTT
TRBD2,TRBV29-1,TRBJ2-1,few,CSVGTSGRAREQFF,TGCAGCGTAGGGACTAGCGGGAGGGCCAGGGAGCAGTTCTTC
.,TRBV7-8,TRBJ2-4,few,CASSLGPKNIQYF,TGTGCCAGCAGCTTAGGACCAAAAAACATTCAGTACTTC
.,TRBV29-1,TRBJ1-5,.,CSVAESAYQPQHF,TGCAGCGTTGCTGAGAGCGCTTATCAGCCCCAGCATTTT
.,TRBV5-4,TRBJ2-7,once,CASSLAGSFYEQYF,TGTGCCAGCAGCTTGGCAGGGTCATTCTACGAGCAGTACTTC
TRBD1,TRBV14,TRBJ2-7,few,CASSWDRVNEQYF,TGTGCCAGCAGCTGGGACAGGGTCAACGAGCAGTACTTC
TRBD1,TRBV19,TRBJ1-4,.,CASSYTRTGEDEKLFF,TGTGCCAGTAGTTATACGAGGACAGGGGAGGATGAAAAACTGTTTTTT